The 25 T cell receptor beta chains below come from one sample, sequenced in a study of blood T cell repertoires in COVID-19. The data were produced by immunoSEQ multiplex PCR, yet TCRdb's version contains in-frame clones alone and is incomplete. The sample lists hundreds of thousands of clones; approximately 86% were seen once. Sequenced sample: peripheral blood. Receptors originate from a human donor in a cohort sampled during active COVID-19.

This rearrangement joins TRBV28 to TRBJ1-1; D might be TRBD1 (5 bases). V lost 2 bases to trimming and J lost 3 bases, with 16 bases between them. Per the germline V gene, CDR1 is MDHEN and CDR2 is SYDVKM. The CDR3 totals 16 residues. The CDR3 spells CASSLLQGGEDTEAFF. The CDR3 DNA reads as TGTGCCAGCAGTTTACTTCAGGGAGGGGAGGACACTGAAGCTTTCTTT. Full variable domain (missing parts from reference TRBV28 and TRBJ1-1): DVKVTQSSRYLVKRTGEKVFLECVQDMDHENMFWYRQDPGLGLRLIYFSYDVKMKEKGDIPEGYSVSREKKERFSLILESASTNQTSMYLCASSLLQGGEDTEAFFGQGTRLTVV.

This sequence joins TRBV10-3 and TRBJ2-7; 8 nucleotides match TRBD1. V was pared by 11 bases and J by 2 bases, with 14 bases of the junction left unmatched. Germline CDR1 ENHRY, CDR2 SYGVKD. The CDR3 has 15 amino acids. CDR3 in amino acids: CALPPWTGNTYEQYF. The CDR3 DNA follows: TGTGCCTTACCGCCTTGGACAGGGAACACCTACGAGCAGTACTTC.

This chain connects TRBV19 to TRBJ1-3; D is unresolved. Germline V gene data show CDR1 as LNHDA and CDR2 as SQIVND (reference sequence). The length of the CDR3 is 15 residues. Between the trimmed V and J ends, which lost 3 bases and 0 bases, there was a span of 9 bases. The CDR3 coding sequence is TGTGCCAGTAGTATCTGGGCTGGCTCTGGAAACACCATATATTTT. It specifies CASSIWAGSGNTIYF.

CDR3: CASSRTGVPSGNTIYF. The CDR3 region has the DNA TGTGCCAGCAGCCGGACAGGGGTGCCCTCTGGAAACACCATATATTTT. The V and J genes are TRBV4-2 and TRBJ1-3; 9 nucleotides align to TRBD1. Germline values: CDR1 LGHNA, CDR2 YNFKEQ. V was clipped by 4 bases and J by 0 bases; unmatched bases: 4. The CDR3 has 16 amino acids.

In this sample, this clone turned up a few times. CDR3 nucleotide sequence: TGTGCCAGCTACGGGACAGACTACAATGAGCAGTTCTTC. It is translated as CASYGTDYNEQFF. This chain joins TRBV2 and TRBJ2-1; 7 positions match TRBD1. With V trimmed by 8 bases and J by 3 bases, 4 bases remained unmatched. CDR1 is SNHLY and CDR2 is FYNNEI in the germline V gene. The CDR3 length is 13 residues.

The rearrangement links TRBV7-6 to TRBJ1-1; TRBD1 aligns across 9 bases. Germline lookup yields CDR1 SGHVS and CDR2 FNYEAQ. The CDR3 has 15 residues. The V gene end was trimmed by 5 bases and the J gene end by 6 bases; junction bases not matched to a gene: 10. CDR3 loop: CASSQTGTGTAEAFF. The DNA of the CDR3 is TGTGCCAGCAGCCAAACCGGGACAGGGACCGCTGAAGCTTTCTTT.

The gene calls are TRBV3-1 (or the pseudogene TRBV3-2) and TRBJ2-5, with D uncertain. CDR3 length: 13 residues. Germline CDR1 LGHDT, CDR2 YNNKEL (reference sequence). The V end was cut by 1 base, the J end by 2 bases, with 5 bases between. The DNA for the CDR3 is TGTGCCAGCAGCCAAGGGCCACAAGAGACCCAGTACTTC. Encoded protein: CASSQGPQETQYF.

DNA for the CDR3: TGTGCCAGCTGGACAGGGGTTACCTACGAGCAGTACTTC. Its translation is CASWTGVTYEQYF. The V call is TRBV28, the J call TRBJ2-7, with 9 bases fitting TRBD1. With V trimmed by 8 bases and J by 2 bases, 4 bases remained unmatched. Per the germline V gene, CDR1 is MDHEN and CDR2 is SYDVKM. The CDR3 runs 13 residues.

The gene calls are TRBV3-1 (or the pseudogene TRBV3-2) and TRBJ1-2; D possibly corresponds to TRBD1 (6 bases). V dropped 4 bases and J dropped 4 bases, with 13 bases sitting between them. The CDR3 consists of 14 residues. CDR1 is LGHDT and CDR2 is YNNKEL in the germline V gene (reference sequence). CDR3: CASSPDRLFYGYTF. The CDR3 bases are TGTGCCAGCAGCCCTGACAGGTTATTCTATGGCTACACCTTC.

This chain connects TRBV7-8 to TRBJ2-2; a possible D gene is TRBD1 (6 bases). This CDR3 has 14 residues. Germline assignment: CDR1 SGHVS and CDR2 FQNEAQ. V was cut by 9 bases and J by 4 bases, with 15 bases left in between. The CDR3 DNA reads TGTGCCAGTCGCCGAGACAGGTCCACCGGGGAGCTGTTTTTT. Amino acids: CASRRDRSTGELFF.

The J gene is TRBJ2-7, the V gene TRBV30, with a possible D match to TRBD2 (6 bases). The length of the CDR3 is 14 residues. Trimming took off 5 bases at V and 2 bases at J, with 16 bases between the two ends. CDR1 and CDR2 (germline): GTSNPN, SVGIG (reference sequence). Here the CDR3 reads CAWGIGRRTYEQYF. Written as DNA, the CDR3 is TGTGCCTGGGGAATTGGGAGGCGAACCTACGAGCAGTACTTC.

CDR3 residues: CASSLYGLAGRSDTQYF. The CDR3 DNA reads as TGTGCCAGCAGTTTATACGGACTAGCGGGAAGGTCAGATACGCAGTATTTT. The chain is built from TRBV27 and TRBJ2-3; the match to TRBD2 covers 12 bases. The CDR3 totals 17 residues. Germline values: CDR1 MNHEY, CDR2 SMNVEV (reference sequence). Trimming took 1 base from V and 4 from J; bases not matched to a gene: 6.

This clone was counted a few times. V and J are TRBV30 and TRBJ2-5, with 8 positions matching TRBD2. Per germline, CDR1 GTSNPN and CDR2 SVGIG (reference sequence). The junction had 15 bases not matched to a gene; V was cut back by 5 bases and J by 4 bases. The CDR3 consists of 16 residues. In DNA, the CDR3 is TGTGCCTGGGACCCCCAAAGACTAGCGCGTAGAGAGACCCAGTACTTC. The encoded protein is CAWDPQRLARRETQYF.

This clone appeared a few times. This chain joins TRBV30 and TRBJ1-1; TRBD1 aligns across 7 bases. The CDR3 is made up of 14 amino acids. Germline V lookup: CDR1 GTSNPN, CDR2 SVGIG (reference sequence). With 3 bases clipped from V and 1 base from J, the junction kept 5 bases outside the gene matches. In nucleotides, the CDR3 is TGTGCCTGGAGCCCCGGGACAGCGAACACTGAAGCTTTCTTT. This encodes CAWSPGTANTEAFF.

The chain recombines TRBV19 with TRBJ2-2; 9 bases align to TRBD2. V gave up 6 bases and J gave up 0 bases; unmatched junction bases: 2. Germline V gene lookup returns CDR1 LNHDA and CDR2 SQIVND (reference sequence). CDR3 length: 15 residues. In DNA, the CDR3 is TGTGCCAGTAGCAGCGGGGGGACGAACACCGGGGAGCTGTTTTTT. Its translation is CASSSGGTNTGELFF.

The chain links TRBV7-9 to TRBJ2-5; TRBD1 agrees at 11 bases. The V gene end was trimmed by 6 bases and the J gene end by 5 bases; junction bases not matched to a gene: 8. The V gene's germline CDR1 is SEHNR and CDR2 FQNEAQ (reference sequence). CDR3 size: 15 residues. The CDR3 protein is CASSSWTGGVETQYF. The CDR3 nucleotides are TGTGCCAGCAGTTCCTGGACAGGGGGCGTTGAGACCCAGTACTTC.

The chain is built from TRBV5-4 and TRBJ1-2; possibly TRBD1 for D (6 bases). CDR3 length: 13 residues. From germline, CDR1 is SGHNT and CDR2 YYREEE (reference sequence). V lost 5 bases, J lost 5 bases, and 13 bases lay in between. The CDR3 DNA reads TGTGCCAGCAGGGGGGGGCAGTCTTATGGCTACACCTTC. Protein product: CASRGGQSYGYTF.

CDR3 nucleotides: TGTGCCAGTAACGCCGGGGGGGCCGCTAATGAGCAGTTCTTC. This codes for CASNAGGAANEQFF. This chain joins TRBV19 and TRBJ2-1; TRBD2 aligns across 8 bases. V lost 7 bases, J lost 7 bases, and 9 bases stayed unmatched. Germline CDR1 LNHDA, CDR2 SQIVND (reference sequence). The CDR3 covers 14 residues.

The rearrangement links TRBV10-3 to TRBJ2-5; 7 bases match TRBD1. The CDR3 covers 15 residues. Trimming removed 5 bases from V and 5 bases from J; junction bases left unmatched: 11. CDR1 and CDR2 (germline): ENHRY, SYGVKD. The CDR3 loop is CAISTTGSLAETQYF. CDR3 in DNA: TGTGCCATCAGTACGACAGGGTCTTTAGCGGAGACCCAGTACTTC.

The V and J genes are TRBV9 and TRBJ1-1; D not resolved. The V end lost 1 base, the J end lost 1 base, and 5 bases lay between the germline ends. Germline V gives CDR1 SGDLS, CDR2 YYNGEE. There are 13 residues in the CDR3. CDR3 coding DNA: TGTGCCAGCAGCGTATTCCAGAACACTGAAGCTTTCTTT. Translating it yields CASSVFQNTEAFF. Variable domain in full (rest from reference TRBV9 and TRBJ1-1): DSGVTQTPKHLITATGQRVTLRCSPRSGDLSVYWYQQSLDQGLQFLIQYYNGEERAKGNILERFSAQQFPDLHSELNLSSLELGDSALYFCASSVFQNTEAFFGQGTRLTVV.

The chain couples TRBV11-2 to TRBJ2-7; D is possibly TRBD2 (6 bases). The CDR3 is 15 residues long. V was clipped by 2 bases and J by 0 bases, with 11 bases between them. Germline lookup yields CDR1 SGHAT and CDR2 FQNNGV. CDR3 region: CASSLLPGDSYEQYF. The CDR3 nucleotides are TGTGCCAGCAGCTTACTCCCGGGAGACTCCTACGAGCAGTACTTC.

The count of this clone is one. This chain joins TRBV28 and TRBJ1-4, with TRBD1 matching 8 bases. The CDR3 sequence is 16 residues long. Germline CDR1 MDHEN, CDR2 SYDVKM. Trimming cost V 5 bases and J 1 base; bases outside gene matches: 6. In DNA form, the CDR3 reads TGTGCCAGCAGTCCAGGGGGCGGAAGAACTAATGAAAAACTGTTTTTT. This gives the protein CASSPGGGRTNEKLFF.

The rearrangement links TRBV28 to TRBJ2-3, with 8 bases that match TRBD2. Losses at the gene ends were 5 bases for V and 6 bases for J; bases not matched to a gene: 13. The CDR3 sequence is 16 residues long. The germline V gene has CDR1 MDHEN and CDR2 SYDVKM. In DNA, the CDR3 is TGTGCCAGCAGTAGTGGGACTAGTGGGATTTTGGATACGCAGTATTTT. Translated: CASSSGTSGILDTQYF.

The rearrangement uses TRBV28 and TRBJ2-7; 9 bases agree with TRBD1. CDR1 is MDHEN, CDR2 SYDVKM, per germline. The CDR3 extends over 15 amino acids. Trimming at V came to 5 bases and at J to 2 bases, leaving 7 bases not matched to a gene. CDR3 residues: CASSTPGQGTYEQYF. As DNA, the CDR3 is TGTGCCAGCAGTACACCGGGACAGGGCACCTACGAGCAGTACTTC.

Concerning this clone: Other DNA sequences in this specimen translate into the identical CDR3. The V and J genes are TRBV12-3 or TRBV12-4 and TRBJ1-1; 7 bases match TRBD1. The ends lost 6 bases at V and 4 bases at J; junction bases unmatched: 5. This CDR3 contains 13 residues. CDR3 amino acids: CASSRQGGTEAFF. CDR3 DNA: TGTGCCAGCAGCCGCCAGGGGGGCACTGAAGCTTTCTTT.